This T cell receptor (beta chain) was identified during a study of cytomegalovirus exposure and HLA in healthy donors. Study-wide context: The use of the same platform for the 95 to 150 validation repertoires and the roughly 630 first-cohort repertoires was reported by a later analysis. General study results and limits: The study recorded 160 or so TCR beta chains that were cytomegalovirus-associated. Subsequent analysis found a tendency for first-cohort TCR clusters to co-occur within the approximately 130 validation repertoires.

Concerning this clone itself: Its antigen is undetermined.

TCRdb's copy holds only in-frame clones and misses some; the assay was immunoSEQ multiplex PCR. The sample consists of 120,000 to 150,000 clones, 80% to 90% of them appearing once. Germline V lookup: CDR1 SGHRS, CDR2 YFSETQ. CDR3 length: 14 residues. With 5 bases clipped from V and 1 base from J, the junction kept 1 base outside the gene matches. The receptor was isolated from a woman aged 18-29 years in good health and CMV-seropositive. The chain employs TRBV5-1 and TRBJ2-2; TRBD2 aligns across 8 bases. Sequenced material: PBMCs. CDR3 bases: TGCGCCAGCAGGAGCGGGGGGAACACCGGGGAGCTGTTTTTT. It is translated as CASRSGGNTGELFF.